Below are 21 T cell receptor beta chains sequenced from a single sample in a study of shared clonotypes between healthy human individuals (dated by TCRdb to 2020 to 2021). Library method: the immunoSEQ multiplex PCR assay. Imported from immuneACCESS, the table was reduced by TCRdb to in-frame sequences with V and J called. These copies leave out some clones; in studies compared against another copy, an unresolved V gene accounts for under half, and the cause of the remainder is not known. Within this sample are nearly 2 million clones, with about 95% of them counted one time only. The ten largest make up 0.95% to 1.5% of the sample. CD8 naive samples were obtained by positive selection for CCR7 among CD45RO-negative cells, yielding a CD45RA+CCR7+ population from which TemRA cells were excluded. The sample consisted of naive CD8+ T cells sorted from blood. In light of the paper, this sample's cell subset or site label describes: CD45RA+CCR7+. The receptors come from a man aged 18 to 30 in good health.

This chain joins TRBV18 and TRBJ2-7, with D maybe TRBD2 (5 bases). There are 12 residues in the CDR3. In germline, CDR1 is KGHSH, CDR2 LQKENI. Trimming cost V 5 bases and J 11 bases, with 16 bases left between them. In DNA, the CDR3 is TGTGCCAGCTCAGCCCCTTACGGGGATAAGTACTTC. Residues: CASSAPYGDKYF.

As DNA, the CDR3 is TGTGCCAGCAGTTTGGCCGGGACGGGGAACACCGGGGAGCTGTTTTTT. Residues: CASSLAGTGNTGELFF. This chain links TRBV27 with TRBJ2-2; either TRBD1 or TRBD2 may supply D (5 bases each). Germline V CDR1 and CDR2: MNHEY, SMNVEV (reference sequence). The V end lost 3 bases, the J end lost 1 base, and 12 bases lay between the germline ends. The CDR3 loop spans 16 amino acids.

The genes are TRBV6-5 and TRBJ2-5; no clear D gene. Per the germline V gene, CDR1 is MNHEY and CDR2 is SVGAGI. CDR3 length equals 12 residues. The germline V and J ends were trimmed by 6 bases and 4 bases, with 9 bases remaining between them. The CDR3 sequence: CASRGPLETQYF. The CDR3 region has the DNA TGTGCCAGCAGGGGTCCCTTAGAGACCCAGTACTTC.

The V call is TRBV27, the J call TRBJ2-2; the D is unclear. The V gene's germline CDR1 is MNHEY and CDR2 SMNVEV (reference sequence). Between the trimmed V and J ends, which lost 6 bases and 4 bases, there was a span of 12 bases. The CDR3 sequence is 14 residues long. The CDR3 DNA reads TGTGCCAGCAGCATATCAGGAAGCACCGGGGAGCTGTTTTTT. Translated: CASSISGSTGELFF.

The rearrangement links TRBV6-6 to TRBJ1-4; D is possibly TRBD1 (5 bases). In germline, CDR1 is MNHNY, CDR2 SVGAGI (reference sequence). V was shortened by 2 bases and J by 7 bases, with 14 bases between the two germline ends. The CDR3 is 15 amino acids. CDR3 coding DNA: TGTGCCAGCAGTTACGGGGCAGGGCTGAGTGAAAAACTGTTTTTT. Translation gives CASSYGAGLSEKLFF.

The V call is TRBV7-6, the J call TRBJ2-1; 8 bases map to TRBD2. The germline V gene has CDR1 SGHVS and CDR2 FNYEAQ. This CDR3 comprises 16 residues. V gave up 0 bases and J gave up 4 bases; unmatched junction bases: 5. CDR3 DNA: TGTGCCAGCAGCTTAGCGGTGACTAGCGCTTACAATGAGCAGTTCTTC. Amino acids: CASSLAVTSAYNEQFF.

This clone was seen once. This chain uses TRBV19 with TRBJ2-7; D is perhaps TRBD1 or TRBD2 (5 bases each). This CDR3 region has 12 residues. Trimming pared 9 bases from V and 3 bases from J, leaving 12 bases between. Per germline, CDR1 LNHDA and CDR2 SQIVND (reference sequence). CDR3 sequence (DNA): TGTGCCAGCCGGGACGGGGACTACGAGCAGTACTTC. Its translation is CASRDGDYEQYF.

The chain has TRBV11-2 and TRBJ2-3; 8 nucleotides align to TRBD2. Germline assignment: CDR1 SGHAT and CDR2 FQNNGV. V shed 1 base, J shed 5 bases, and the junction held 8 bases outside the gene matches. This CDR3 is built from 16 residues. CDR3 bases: TGTGCCAGCAGCTTAGGGCCCGGGGGGGTAGGAGATACGCAGTATTTT. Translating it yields CASSLGPGGVGDTQYF.

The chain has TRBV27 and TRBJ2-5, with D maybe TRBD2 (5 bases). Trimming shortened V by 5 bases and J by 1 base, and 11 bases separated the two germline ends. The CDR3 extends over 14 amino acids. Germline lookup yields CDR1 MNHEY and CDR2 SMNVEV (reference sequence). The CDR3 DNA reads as TGTGCCAGCAGTCCTAGGCGGGTCCAAGAGACCCAGTACTTC. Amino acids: CASSPRRVQETQYF.

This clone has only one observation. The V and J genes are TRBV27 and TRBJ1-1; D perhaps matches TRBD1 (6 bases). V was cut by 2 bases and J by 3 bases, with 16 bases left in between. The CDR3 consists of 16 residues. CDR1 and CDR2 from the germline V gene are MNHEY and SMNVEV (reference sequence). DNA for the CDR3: TGTGCCAGCAGTTTAGGCCCAGGGGCGTGGGACACTGAAGCTTTCTTT. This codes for CASSLGPGAWDTEAFF.

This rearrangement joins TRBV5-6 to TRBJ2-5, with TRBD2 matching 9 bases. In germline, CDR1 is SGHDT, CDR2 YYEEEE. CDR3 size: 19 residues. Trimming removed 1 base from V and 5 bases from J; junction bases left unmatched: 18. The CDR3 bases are TGTGCCAGCAGCTTGAGTTTGTCTAGCGGGATAGAAGTCGTGGAGACCCAGTACTTC. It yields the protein CASSLSLSSGIEVVETQYF.

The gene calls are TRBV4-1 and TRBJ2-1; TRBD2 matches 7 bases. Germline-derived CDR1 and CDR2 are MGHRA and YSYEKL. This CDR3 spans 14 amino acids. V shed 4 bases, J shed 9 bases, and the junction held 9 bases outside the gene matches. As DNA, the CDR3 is TGCGCCAGCAGCCTAAAGCGGGGAGAAGGTGAGCAGTTCTTC. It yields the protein CASSLKRGEGEQFF.

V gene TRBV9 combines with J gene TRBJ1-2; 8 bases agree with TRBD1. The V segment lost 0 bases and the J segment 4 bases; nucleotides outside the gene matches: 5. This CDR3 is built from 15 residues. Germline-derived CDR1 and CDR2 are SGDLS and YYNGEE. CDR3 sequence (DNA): TGTGCCAGCAGCGTAGAAGGGACAGGTCTCTATGGCTACACCTTC. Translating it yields CASSVEGTGLYGYTF.

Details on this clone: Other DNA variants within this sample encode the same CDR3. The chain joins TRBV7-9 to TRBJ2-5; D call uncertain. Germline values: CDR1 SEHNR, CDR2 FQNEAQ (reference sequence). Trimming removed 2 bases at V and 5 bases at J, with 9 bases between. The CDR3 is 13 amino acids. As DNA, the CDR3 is TGTGCCAGCAGCTTATGGGATTCGGAGACCCAGTACTTC. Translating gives CASSLWDSETQYF.

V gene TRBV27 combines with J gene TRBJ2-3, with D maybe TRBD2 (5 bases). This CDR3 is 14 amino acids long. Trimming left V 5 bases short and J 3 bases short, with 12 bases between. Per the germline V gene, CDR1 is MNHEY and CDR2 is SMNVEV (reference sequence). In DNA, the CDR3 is TGTGCCAGCAGTCCTCCCAGGACTACAGATACGCAGTATTTT. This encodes CASSPPRTTDTQYF.

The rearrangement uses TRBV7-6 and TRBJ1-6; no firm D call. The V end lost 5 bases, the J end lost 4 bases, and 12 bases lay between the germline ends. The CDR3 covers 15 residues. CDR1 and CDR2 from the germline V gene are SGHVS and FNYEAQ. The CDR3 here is CASSLQRDYNSPLHF. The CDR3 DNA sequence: TGTGCCAGCAGCCTGCAACGGGATTATAATTCACCCCTCCACTTT.

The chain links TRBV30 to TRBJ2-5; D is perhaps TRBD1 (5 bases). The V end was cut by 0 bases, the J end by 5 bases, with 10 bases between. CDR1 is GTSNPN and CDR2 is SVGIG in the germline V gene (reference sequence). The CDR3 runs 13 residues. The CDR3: CAWSVSQGETQYF. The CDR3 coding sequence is TGTGCCTGGAGTGTCAGTCAGGGTGAGACCCAGTACTTC.

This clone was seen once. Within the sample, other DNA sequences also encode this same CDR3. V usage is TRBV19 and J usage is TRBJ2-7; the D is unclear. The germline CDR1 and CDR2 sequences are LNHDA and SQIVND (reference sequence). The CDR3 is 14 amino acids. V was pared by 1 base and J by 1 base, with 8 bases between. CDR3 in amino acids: CASSIAAESYEQYF. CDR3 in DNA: TGTGCCAGTAGTATAGCAGCAGAGTCCTACGAGCAGTACTTC. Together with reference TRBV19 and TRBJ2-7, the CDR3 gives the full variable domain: DGGITQSPKYLFRKEGQNVTLSCEQNLNHDAMYWYRQDPGQGLRLIYYSQIVNDFQKGDIAEGYSVSREKKESFPLTVTSAQKNPTAFYLCASSIAAESYEQYFGPGTRLTVT.

CDR3 bases: TGCGCCAGCAATCCTGGGGCGCTAAGTCTGGACACCGGGGAGCTGTTTTTT. Translation gives CASNPGALSLDTGELFF. The chain is built from TRBV4-1 and TRBJ2-2; TRBD1 might be the D (5 bases). The germline V gene has CDR1 MGHRA and CDR2 YSYEKL. With 7 bases removed from V and 3 bases from J, the gap between germline ends came to 21 bases. CDR3 size: 17 residues.

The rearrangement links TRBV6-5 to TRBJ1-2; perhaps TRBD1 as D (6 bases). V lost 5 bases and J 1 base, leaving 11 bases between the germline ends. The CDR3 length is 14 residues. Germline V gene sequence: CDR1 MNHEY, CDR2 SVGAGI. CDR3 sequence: CASSTGSLNYGYTF. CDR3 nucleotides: TGTGCCAGCAGTACAGGGTCACTTAACTATGGCTACACCTTC.

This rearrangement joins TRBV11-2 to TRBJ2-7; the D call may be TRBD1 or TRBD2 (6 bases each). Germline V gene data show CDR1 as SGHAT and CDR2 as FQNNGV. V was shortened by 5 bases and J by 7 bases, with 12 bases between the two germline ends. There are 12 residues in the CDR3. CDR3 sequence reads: CASSLGGQEQYF. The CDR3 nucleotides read TGTGCCAGCAGCCTGGGGGGCCAGGAGCAGTACTTC.